Below are 22 T cell receptor beta chains sequenced from a single sample in a study of CD8+ T cells in alopecia areata. Sequencing templates came from extracted RNA that was reverse transcribed into cDNA. TCRdb's table, derived via immunoSEQ multiplex PCR, lists solely in-frame clones and lacks some. The repertoire has about 69,000 clones, 50% to 75% of them found once; the top ten carry approximately 19%. The source was CD8+ T cells sorted from blood, collected at week 0. The receptor set was obtained from a human donor with alopecia areata.

The J gene is TRBJ2-5, the V gene TRBV30; D not resolved. Germline assignment: CDR1 GTSNPN and CDR2 SVGIG (reference sequence). V was clipped by 0 bases and J by 2 bases, with 13 bases between them. There are 15 residues in the CDR3. The CDR3 bases are TGTGCCTGGAGTGTACTCGCGGAGATACAAGAGACCCAGTACTTC. Protein: CAWSVLAEIQETQYF.

The gene calls are TRBV29-1 and TRBJ2-7, with D perhaps TRBD1 (6 bases). Trimming took off 6 bases at V and 6 bases at J, with 12 bases between the two ends. The germline V gene encodes CDR1 SQVTM and CDR2 ANQGSEA. This CDR3 has 11 amino acids. The CDR3 nucleotides are TGCAGCGTACGGGTAGGGGGCGAGCAGTACTTC. Translating it yields CSVRVGGEQYF.

The V and J genes are TRBV5-6 and TRBJ1-2; no firm D call. Between the trimmed V and J ends, which lost 0 bases and 12 bases, there was a span of 18 bases. The CDR3 totals 14 residues. CDR1 is SGHDT and CDR2 is YYEEEE in the germline V gene. The CDR3 DNA sequence: TGTGCCAGCAGCTTGGCCTCTAACCGCCTGCGGGACACCTTC. This sequence encodes CASSLASNRLRDTF.

CDR3 protein: CASSLAPRAGGVYEQYF. The CDR3 coding sequence is TGTGCCAGCTCACTAGCCCCACGAGCGGGAGGGGTCTACGAGCAGTACTTC. The chain couples TRBV18 to TRBJ2-7; 10 bases agree with TRBD2. The CDR3 spans 17 residues. Germline V gene sequence: CDR1 KGHSH, CDR2 LQKENI. Trimming removed 4 bases from V and 3 bases from J; junction bases left unmatched: 12.

The chain combines TRBV7-2 with TRBJ2-7; D unresolved. Trimming took 3 bases from V and 5 from J, leaving 5 bases between them. This CDR3 has 11 residues. Germline CDR1 SGHTA, CDR2 FQGNSA. The CDR3 DNA sequence: TGTGCCAGCAGCTTTTCCCACGAGCAGTACTTC. Its translation: CASSFSHEQYF.

Only a few counts were recorded for this clone. The chain combines TRBV18 with TRBJ2-7; TRBD1 agrees at 8 bases. CDR3 length equals 15 residues. Germline trimming cut 3 bases from V and 0 bases from J; bases unmatched to any gene: 4. CDR1 and CDR2 (germline): KGHSH, LQKENI. The CDR3 here is CASSPTGGISYEQYF. Written as DNA, the CDR3 is TGTGCCAGCTCACCTACAGGGGGTATCTCCTACGAGCAGTACTTC.

The chain uses TRBV19 and TRBJ1-2; D remains unclear. The CDR3 covers 12 residues. Germline V gives CDR1 LNHDA, CDR2 SQIVND (reference sequence). The V end was cut by 5 bases, the J end by 8 bases, with 12 bases between. The CDR3 loop reads CASSGLRVGYTF. CDR3 coding DNA: TGTGCCAGTAGTGGTCTTCGGGTGGGCTACACCTTC.

A few counts support this clone. CDR3 bases: TGCAGCGTTGAGTACCCTCTGAACACTGAAGCTTTCTTT. Its translation is CSVEYPLNTEAFF. The chain recombines TRBV29-1 with TRBJ1-1; D uncertain. Trimming removed 3 bases from V and 0 bases from J, with 8 bases in between. This CDR3 contains 13 residues. Germline V gives CDR1 SQVTM, CDR2 ANQGSEA.

This clone showed up just a few times. V and J are TRBV7-2 and TRBJ2-3; the D call may be TRBD1 or TRBD2 (5 bases each). The CDR3 spans 14 residues. The V and J ends lost 0 bases and 1 base respectively, with 5 bases between them. Germline lookup yields CDR1 SGHTA and CDR2 FQGNSA. CDR3 DNA sequence: TGTGCCAGCAGCTTAGCGGGGGGCACAGATACGCAGTATTTT. It is translated as CASSLAGGTDTQYF.

This clone was picked up a small number of times. The chain recombines TRBV7-8 with TRBJ2-1, with D tentatively TRBD2 (5 bases). The V gene lost 5 bases and the J gene lost 10 bases, with 15 bases spanning the gap. Germline V gene sequence: CDR1 SGHVS, CDR2 FQNEAQ. The CDR3 has 13 amino acids. Here the CDR3 DNA reads TGTGCCAGCAGCAACCGGGAAGCCCTCGAGCAGTTCTTC. Amino acids: CASSNREALEQFF. Based on the CDR3 plus reference TRBV7-8 and TRBJ2-1, the full variable domain is GAGVSQSPRYKVAKRGQDVALRCDPISGHVSLFWYQQALGQGPEFLTYFQNEAQLDKSGLPSDRFFAERPEGSVSTLKIQRTQQEDSAVYLCASSNREALEQFFGPGTRLTVL.

This chain uses TRBV27 with TRBJ2-7; D not certain. Trimming left V 6 bases short and J 1 base short, with 10 bases between. CDR1 is MNHEY and CDR2 is SMNVEV in the germline V gene (reference sequence). This CDR3 is 13 amino acids long. The CDR3 DNA reads as TGTGCCAGCAGCCCCGGGTTTTCCTACGAGCAGTACTTC. Translating gives CASSPGFSYEQYF.

V and J are TRBV7-9 and TRBJ1-4, with no clear D. Trimming left V 5 bases short and J 0 bases short, with 16 bases between. The CDR3 consists of 17 residues. Germline values: CDR1 SEHNR, CDR2 FQNEAQ (reference sequence). In nucleotides, the CDR3 is TGTGCCAGCAGCGACTCGGGGAATGGAGCAACTAATGAAAAACTGTTTTTT. Protein sequence: CASSDSGNGATNEKLFF.

The V call is TRBV15, the J call TRBJ2-6, with TRBD1 matching over 10 bases. The CDR3 runs 18 residues. Trimming took 0 bases from V and 0 from J; bases not matched to a gene: 2. CDR1 is LNHNV, CDR2 YYDKDF, per germline (reference sequence). CDR3 nucleotide sequence: TGTGCCACCAGCAGAGAGGGACAGGGGACCTCTGGGGCCAACGTCCTGACTTTC. This encodes CATSREGQGTSGANVLTF. Drawing the rest from reference TRBV15 and TRBJ2-6, the complete variable domain is DAMVIQNPRYQVTQFGKPVTLSCSQTLNHNVMYWYQQKSSQAPKLLFHYYDKDFNNEADTPDNFQSRRPNTSFCFLDIRSPGLGDTAMYLCATSREGQGTSGANVLTFGAGSRLTVL.

This rearrangement joins TRBV27 to TRBJ1-1; unclear D gene. This CDR3 region has 14 residues. Germline CDR1 MNHEY, CDR2 SMNVEV (reference sequence). V was cut by 0 bases and J by 4 bases, with 9 bases left in between. CDR3: CASSLSRGLTEAFF. CDR3 bases: TGTGCCAGCAGTTTATCTCGGGGTCTCACTGAAGCTTTCTTT.

The chain is built from TRBV7-9 and TRBJ2-6; D unclear. The CDR3 consists of 15 residues. Germline CDR1 reads SEHNR; CDR2 reads FQNEAQ (reference sequence). The CDR3 loop is CAGSAVTSGANVLTF. In nucleotides, the CDR3 is TGTGCTGGCTCCGCGGTCACCTCTGGGGCCAACGTCCTGACTTTC.

DNA of the CDR3: TGCGCCAGCAGCCAAGCGGTGACACCGGAAATGGGAGATACGCAGTATTTT. Its translation is CASSQAVTPEMGDTQYF. This chain uses TRBV4-1 with TRBJ2-3; D gene ambiguous. The CDR3 is 17 amino acids. The germline CDR1 and CDR2 sequences are MGHRA and YSYEKL. Trimming pared 1 base from V and 5 bases from J, leaving 19 bases between.

This clone has a handful of counts. A single base is all that separates this from a far larger clone, so a read error is likely. Other DNA sequences in the sample encode the same CDR3. V is TRBV5-8 and J is TRBJ1-4; the D is unclear. Germline V gives CDR1 SGHTS, CDR2 YDEGEE. The CDR3 has 18 residues. Trimming took 4 bases from V and 4 from J, leaving 23 bases between them. The CDR3 loop is CASSQETLDARINEKLFF. Written as DNA, the CDR3 is TGTGCCAGCAGCCAAGAAACACTAGACGCTAGAATTAATGAAAAACTGTTTTTT.

The rearrangement uses TRBV25-1 and TRBJ2-7; possibly TRBD1 for D (6 bases). Trimming cost V 3 bases and J 3 bases, with 12 bases left between them. CDR1 MGHDK and CDR2 SYGVNS come from the germline V gene. This CDR3 comprises 14 residues. Written as DNA, the CDR3 is TGTGCCAGCAGTGATGACAGGATCATCTACGAGCAGTACTTC. As protein: CASSDDRIIYEQYF.

This clone showed up just a few times. The chain is built from TRBV4-3 and TRBJ1-1; tentatively, D is TRBD1 (6 bases). V lost 1 base, J lost 5 bases, and 14 bases lay in between. The CDR3 loop spans 15 amino acids. Germline V lookup: CDR1 LGHNA, CDR2 YSLEER. The CDR3 loop is CASSQAHRGGTEAFF. The CDR3 DNA sequence: TGCGCCAGCAGCCAAGCTCATAGGGGGGGAACTGAAGCTTTCTTT.

This clone was observed a single time. The rearrangement links TRBV29-1 to TRBJ1-1; D ambiguous. Germline-derived CDR1 and CDR2 are SQVTM and ANQGSEA. This CDR3 has 13 residues. V shed 6 bases and J shed 0 bases, with 11 bases lying between them. The CDR3 here is CSVTLPLNTEAFF. CDR3 nucleotide sequence: TGCAGCGTGACGTTACCGCTGAACACTGAAGCTTTCTTT.

The V and J genes are TRBV5-1 and TRBJ2-7; D uncertain. Trimming took off 0 bases at V and 2 bases at J, with 6 bases between the two ends. CDR1 is SGHRS and CDR2 is YFSETQ in the germline V gene. This CDR3 is built from 13 residues. The CDR3 coding sequence is TGCGCCAGCAGCTTGGGGGCGCCCTACGAGCAGTACTTC. Encoded protein: CASSLGAPYEQYF.

The chain joins TRBV6-1 to TRBJ1-2, with D tentatively TRBD1 (6 bases). CDR3 length: 13 amino acids. Looked up from germline, CDR1 is MNHNS and CDR2 is SASEGT. Between the trimmed V and J ends, which lost 4 bases and 8 bases, there was a span of 14 bases. The DNA of the CDR3 is TGTGCCAGCAGTGGGGGGGCCATATGGGGCTACACCTTC. Its protein product is CASSGGAIWGYTF.